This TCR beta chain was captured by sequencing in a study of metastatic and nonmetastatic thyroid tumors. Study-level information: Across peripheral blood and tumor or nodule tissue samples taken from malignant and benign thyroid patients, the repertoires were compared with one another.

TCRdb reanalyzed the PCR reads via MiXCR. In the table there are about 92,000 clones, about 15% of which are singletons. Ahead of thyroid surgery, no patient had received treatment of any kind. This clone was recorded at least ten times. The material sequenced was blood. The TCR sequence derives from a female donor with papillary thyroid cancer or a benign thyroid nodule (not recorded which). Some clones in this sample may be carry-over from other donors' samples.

The CDR3 bases are TGTGCCAGCAGCACCCTGGGCGGGGGGGTGCTCGGCGGGGAGCTGTTTTTT. This gives the protein CASSTLGGGVLGGELFF. This sequence joins TRBV6-2 or TRBV6-3 and TRBJ2-2, with 9 bases lining up with TRBD2. The V gene's germline CDR1 is MNHEY and CDR2 SVGEGT. The ends lost 6 bases at V and 7 bases at J; junction bases unmatched: 15. The CDR3 has 17 residues.